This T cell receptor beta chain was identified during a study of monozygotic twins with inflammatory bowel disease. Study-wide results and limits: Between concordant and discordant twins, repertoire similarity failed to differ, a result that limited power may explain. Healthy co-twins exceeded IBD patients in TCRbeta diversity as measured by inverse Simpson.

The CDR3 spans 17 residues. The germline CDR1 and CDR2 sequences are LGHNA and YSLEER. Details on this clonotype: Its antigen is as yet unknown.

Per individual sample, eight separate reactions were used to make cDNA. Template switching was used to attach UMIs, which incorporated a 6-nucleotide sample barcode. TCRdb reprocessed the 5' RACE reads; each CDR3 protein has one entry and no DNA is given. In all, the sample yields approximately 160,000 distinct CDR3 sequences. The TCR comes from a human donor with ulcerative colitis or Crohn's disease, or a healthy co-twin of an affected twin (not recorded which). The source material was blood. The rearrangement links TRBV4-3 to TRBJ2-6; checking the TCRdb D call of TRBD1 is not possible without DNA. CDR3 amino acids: CASSQGWAGSGANVLTF.